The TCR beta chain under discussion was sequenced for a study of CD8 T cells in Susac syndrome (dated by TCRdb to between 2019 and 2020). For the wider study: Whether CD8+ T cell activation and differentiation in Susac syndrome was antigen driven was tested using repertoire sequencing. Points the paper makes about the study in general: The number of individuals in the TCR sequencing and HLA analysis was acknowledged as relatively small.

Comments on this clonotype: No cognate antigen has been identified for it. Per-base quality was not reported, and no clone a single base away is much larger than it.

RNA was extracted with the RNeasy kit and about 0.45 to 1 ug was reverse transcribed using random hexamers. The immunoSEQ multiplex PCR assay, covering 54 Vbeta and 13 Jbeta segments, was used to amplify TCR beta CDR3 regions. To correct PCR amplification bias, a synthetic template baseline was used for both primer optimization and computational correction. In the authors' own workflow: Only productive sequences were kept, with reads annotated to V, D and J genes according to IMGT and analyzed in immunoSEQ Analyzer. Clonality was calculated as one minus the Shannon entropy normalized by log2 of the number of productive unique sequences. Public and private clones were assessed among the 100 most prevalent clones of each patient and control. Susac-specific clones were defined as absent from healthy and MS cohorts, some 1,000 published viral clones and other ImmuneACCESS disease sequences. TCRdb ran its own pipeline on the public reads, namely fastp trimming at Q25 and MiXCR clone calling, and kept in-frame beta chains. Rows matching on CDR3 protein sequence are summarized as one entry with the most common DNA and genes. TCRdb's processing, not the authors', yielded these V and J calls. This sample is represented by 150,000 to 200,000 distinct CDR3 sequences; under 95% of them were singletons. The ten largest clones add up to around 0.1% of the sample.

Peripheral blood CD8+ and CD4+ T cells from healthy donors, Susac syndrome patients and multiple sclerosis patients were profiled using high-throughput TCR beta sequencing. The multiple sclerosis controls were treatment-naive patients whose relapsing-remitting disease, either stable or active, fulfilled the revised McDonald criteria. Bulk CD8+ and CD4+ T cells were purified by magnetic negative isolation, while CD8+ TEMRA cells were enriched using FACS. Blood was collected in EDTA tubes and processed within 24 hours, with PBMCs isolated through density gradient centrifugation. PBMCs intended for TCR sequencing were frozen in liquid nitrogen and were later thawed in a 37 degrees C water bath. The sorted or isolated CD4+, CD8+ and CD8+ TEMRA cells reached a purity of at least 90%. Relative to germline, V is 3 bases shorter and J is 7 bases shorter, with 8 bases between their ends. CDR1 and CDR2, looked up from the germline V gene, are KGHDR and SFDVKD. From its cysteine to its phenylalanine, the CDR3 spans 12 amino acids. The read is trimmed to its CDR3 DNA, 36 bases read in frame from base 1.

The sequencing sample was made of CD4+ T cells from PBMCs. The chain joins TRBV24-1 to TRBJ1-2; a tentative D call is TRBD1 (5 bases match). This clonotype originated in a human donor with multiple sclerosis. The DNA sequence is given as TGTGCCACCAGTGATCCGGGACGTGGCTACACCTTC. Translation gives CATSDPGRGYTF.